The 5 T cell receptor beta chains given below trace back to one sample, sequenced in a study of shared clonotypes between healthy human individuals. This table comes from immunoSEQ multiplex PCR, and its TCRdb copy is limited to in-frame clones, with some not included. The table includes fewer than 3 million clones, 85% to 95% detected once. The sample was naive CD4+ T cells from PBMCs. The subset is: CD45RA+ positively selected. The source of these receptors is a man aged 18 to 30 in good health. Some clones in this sample may be carry-over from other donors' samples.

The J gene is TRBJ2-5, the V gene TRBV5-6; TRBD1 might be the D (5 bases). V dropped 0 bases and J dropped 4 bases, with 16 bases sitting between them. This CDR3 is 16 amino acids long. CDR1 SGHDT and CDR2 YYEEEE come from the germline V gene. Written as DNA, the CDR3 is TGTGCCAGCAGCTTGGCCTGGAGCAGGGCGGCAGAGACCCAGTACTTC. This sequence encodes CASSLAWSRAAETQYF.

The rearrangement links TRBV5-1 to TRBJ2-6, with unresolved D. The V end was cut by 2 bases, the J end by 4 bases, with 10 bases between. Germline-derived CDR1 and CDR2 are SGHRS and YFSETQ. This CDR3 is built from 15 residues. CDR3 amino acids: CASSFSALGANVLTF. For the CDR3, the DNA is TGCGCCAGCAGCTTTTCTGCTCTGGGGGCCAACGTCCTGACTTTC. The full variable domain, in which reference TRBV5-1 and TRBJ2-6 provide the parts outside the CDR3, is KAGVTQTPRYLIKTRGQQVTLSCSPISGHRSVSWYQQTPGQGLQFLFEYFSETQRNKGNFPGRFSGRQFSNSRSEMNVSTLELGDSALYLCASSFSALGANVLTFGAGSRLTVL.

The V and J genes are TRBV27 and TRBJ2-1; 9 bases align to TRBD2. The V gene's germline CDR1 is MNHEY and CDR2 SMNVEV (reference sequence). V was pared by 5 bases and J by 4 bases, with 6 bases of the junction left unmatched. There are 15 residues in the CDR3. This CDR3 reads CASSPRTSDYNEQFF. CDR3 sequence (DNA): TGTGCCAGCAGTCCCAGGACTAGCGATTACAATGAGCAGTTCTTC.

V usage is TRBV11-2 and J usage is TRBJ2-3, with 8 bases that match TRBD2. This CDR3 region has 18 residues. V lost 1 base, J lost 3 bases, and 12 bases stayed unmatched. The germline V gene encodes CDR1 SGHAT and CDR2 FQNNGV. CDR3 in DNA: TGTGCCAGCAGCTTAGCAATTTCCGGAGCGGGAGCAACAGATACGCAGTATTTT. Amino acid sequence: CASSLAISGAGATDTQYF.

For the CDR3, the DNA is TGTGCCAGCAGTCTCGGCAGGGACTACGAGCAGTACTTC. It specifies CASSLGRDYEQYF. The J gene is TRBJ2-7, the V gene TRBV6-1, with a possible D match to TRBD1 (5 bases). Germline V gives CDR1 MNHNS, CDR2 SASEGT. Between the trimmed V and J ends, which lost 5 bases and 3 bases, there was a span of 11 bases. This CDR3 has 13 amino acids.